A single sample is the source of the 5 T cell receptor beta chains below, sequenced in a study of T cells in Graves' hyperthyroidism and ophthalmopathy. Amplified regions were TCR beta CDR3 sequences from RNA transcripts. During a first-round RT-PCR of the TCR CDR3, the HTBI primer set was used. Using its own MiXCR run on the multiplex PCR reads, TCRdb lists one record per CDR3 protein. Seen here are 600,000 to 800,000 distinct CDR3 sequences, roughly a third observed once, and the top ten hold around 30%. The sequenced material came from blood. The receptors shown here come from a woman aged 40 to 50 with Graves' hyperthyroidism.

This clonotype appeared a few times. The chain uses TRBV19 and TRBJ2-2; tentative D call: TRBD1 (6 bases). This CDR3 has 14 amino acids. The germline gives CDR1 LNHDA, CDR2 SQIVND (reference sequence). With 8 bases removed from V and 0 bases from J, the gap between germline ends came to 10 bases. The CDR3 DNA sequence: TGTGCCAGTTTAGACAGGTCGAACACCGGGGAGCTGTTTTTT. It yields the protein CASLDRSNTGELFF. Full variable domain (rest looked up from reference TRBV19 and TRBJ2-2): DGGITQSPKYLFRKEGQNVTLSCEQNLNHDAMYWYRQDPGQGLRLIYYSQIVNDFQKGDIAEGYSVSREKKESFPLTVTSAQKNPTAFYLCASLDRSNTGELFFGEGSRLTVL.

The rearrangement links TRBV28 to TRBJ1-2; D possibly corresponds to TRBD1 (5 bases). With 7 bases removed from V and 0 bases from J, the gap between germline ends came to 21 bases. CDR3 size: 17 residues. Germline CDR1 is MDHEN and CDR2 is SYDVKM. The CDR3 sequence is CASTPVEGRFANYGYTF. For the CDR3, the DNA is TGTGCCAGCACCCCAGTCGAGGGGCGTTTCGCTAACTATGGCTACACCTTC.

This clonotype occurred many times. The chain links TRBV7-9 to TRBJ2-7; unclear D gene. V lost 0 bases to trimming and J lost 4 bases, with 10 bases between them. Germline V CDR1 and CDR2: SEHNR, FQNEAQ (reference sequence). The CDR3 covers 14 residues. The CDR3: CASSLAGYSYEQYF. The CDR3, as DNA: TGTGCCAGCAGCTTAGCAGGGTATAGTTACGAGCAGTACTTC. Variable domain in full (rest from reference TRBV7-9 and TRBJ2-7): DTGVSQNPRHKITKRGQNVTFRCDPISEHNRLYWYRQTLGQGPEFLTYFQNEAQLEKSRLLSDRFSAERPKGSFSTLEIQRTEQGDSAMYLCASSLAGYSYEQYFGPGTRLTVT.

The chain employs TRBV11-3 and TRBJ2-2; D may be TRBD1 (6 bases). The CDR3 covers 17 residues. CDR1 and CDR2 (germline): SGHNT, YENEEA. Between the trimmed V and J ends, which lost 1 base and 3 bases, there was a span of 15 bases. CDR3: CASSLAHGDTYTGELFF. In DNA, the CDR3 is TGTGCCAGCAGCTTAGCCCACGGGGACACCTACACCGGGGAGCTGTTTTTT.

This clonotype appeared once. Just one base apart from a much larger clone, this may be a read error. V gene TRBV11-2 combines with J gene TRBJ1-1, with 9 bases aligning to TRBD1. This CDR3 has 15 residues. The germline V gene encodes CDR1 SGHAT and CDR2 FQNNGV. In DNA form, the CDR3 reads TGTGTCAGCAGCTTCCGACAGGGGGGAAACACTGAAGCTTTCTTT. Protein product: CVSSFRQGGNTEAFF.